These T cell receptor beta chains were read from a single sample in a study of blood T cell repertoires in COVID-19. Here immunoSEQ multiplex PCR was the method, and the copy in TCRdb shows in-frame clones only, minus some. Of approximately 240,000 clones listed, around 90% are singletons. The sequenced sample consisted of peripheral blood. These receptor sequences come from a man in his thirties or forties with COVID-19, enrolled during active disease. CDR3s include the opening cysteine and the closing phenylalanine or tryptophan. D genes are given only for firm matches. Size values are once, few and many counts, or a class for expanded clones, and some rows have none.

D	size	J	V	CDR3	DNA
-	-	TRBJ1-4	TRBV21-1	CASSKTRVTNEKLFF	TGTGCCAGCAGCAAAACCAGGGTAACTAATGAAAAACTGTTTTTT
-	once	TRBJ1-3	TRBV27	CASSSQGNGNTIYF	TGTGCCAGCAGTTCCCAGGGGAACGGAAACACCATATATTTT
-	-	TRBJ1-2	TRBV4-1	CASSQDSVGYTF	TGCGCCAGCAGCCAAGACTCGGTTGGCTACACCTTC
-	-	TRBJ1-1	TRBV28	CASSPTSGNTEAFF	TGTGCCAGCAGTCCTACAAGCGGGAACACTGAAGCTTTCTTT
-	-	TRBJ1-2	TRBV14	CASSQWEGFYGYTF	TGTGCCAGCAGCCAATGGGAGGGATTCTATGGCTACACCTTC
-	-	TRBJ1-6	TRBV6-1	CASSEVASSYNSPLHF	TGTGCCAGCAGTGAAGTGGCTAGCTCCTATAATTCACCCCTCCACTTT
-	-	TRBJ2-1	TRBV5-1	CASRLQASSYNEQFF	TGCGCCAGCCGCCTTCAGGCGAGCTCCTACAATGAGCAGTTCTTC
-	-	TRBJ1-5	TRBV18	CASRGQEDQPQHF	TGTGCCAGCCGAGGTCAAGAAGATCAGCCCCAGCATTTT
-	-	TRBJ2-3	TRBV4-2	CASNRGALTDTQYF	TGTGCCAGCAACCGGGGGGCACTCACAGATACGCAGTATTTT
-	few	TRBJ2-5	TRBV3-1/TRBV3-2	CASSQGPSIVETQYF	TGTGCCAGCAGCCAAGGTCCTAGTATCGTGGAGACCCAGTACTTC
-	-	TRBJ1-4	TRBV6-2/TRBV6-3	CASSVFRGISEKLFF	TGTGCCAGCAGTGTCTTTAGGGGGATAAGTGAAAAACTGTTTTTT
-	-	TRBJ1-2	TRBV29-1	CSVEITGGNSKPGYTF	TGCAGCGTTGAGATAACAGGCGGCAATAGTAAGCCTGGCTACACCTTC
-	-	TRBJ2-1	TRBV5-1	CASSRLSAAYEQFF	TGCGCCAGCAGCCGTCTTTCCGCGGCCTATGAGCAGTTCTTC
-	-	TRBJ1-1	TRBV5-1	CASSIGSNTEAFF	TGCGCCAGCAGCATCGGTTCAAACACTGAAGCTTTCTTT
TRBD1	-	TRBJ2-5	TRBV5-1	CANLGSGQGFKAQYF	TGCGCCAACTTAGGTTCGGGACAGGGGTTTAAGGCCCAGTACTTC
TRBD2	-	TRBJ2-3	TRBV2	CASSDGSGGVDTQYF	TGTGCCAGCAGTGACGGTAGCGGGGGGGTAGATACGCAGTATTTT
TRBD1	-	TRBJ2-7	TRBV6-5	CASSSGTGTSEQYF	TGTGCCAGCAGTTCCGGGACAGGGACTTCCGAGCAGTACTTC
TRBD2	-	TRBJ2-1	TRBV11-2	CASSSVAGGWHEQFF	TGTGCCAGCAGCTCTGTAGCGGGGGGGTGGCATGAGCAGTTCTTC
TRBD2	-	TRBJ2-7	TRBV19	CASSMASGGYSYEQYF	TGTGCCAGTAGTATGGCTAGCGGGGGGTACAGCTACGAGCAGTACTTC
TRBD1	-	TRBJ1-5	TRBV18	CASSPSEGALGNQPQHF	TGTGCCAGCTCACCATCAGAGGGGGCATTAGGAAATCAGCCCCAGCATTTT
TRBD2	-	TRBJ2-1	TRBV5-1	CASSLATSGGASPYNEQFF	TGCGCCAGCAGCTTGGCAACTAGCGGGGGGGCATCGCCCTACAATGAGCAGTTCTTC
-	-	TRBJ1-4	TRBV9	CASSVGGGAEKLFF	TGTGCCAGCAGCGTTGGCGGCGGGGCTGAAAAACTGTTTTTT
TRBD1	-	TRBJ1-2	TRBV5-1	CASSPGTGPQYGYTF	TGCGCCAGCAGCCCCGGGACAGGGCCTCAATATGGCTACACCTTC
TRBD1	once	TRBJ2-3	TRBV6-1	CASSEVDRAQYF	TGTGCCAGCAGTGAAGTTGACAGGGCGCAGTATTTT
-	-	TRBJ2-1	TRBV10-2	CASSDIGGPSNEQFF	TGCGCCAGCAGCGATATCGGGGGGCCGTCGAATGAGCAGTTCTTC
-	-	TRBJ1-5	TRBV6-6	CASSPSTGRPQHF	TGTGCCAGCAGCCCGTCAACAGGGCGGCCCCAGCATTTT
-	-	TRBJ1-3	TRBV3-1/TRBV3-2	CASSRGQPGRGNTIYF	TGTGCCAGCAGCCGAGGACAGCCGGGGCGTGGAAACACCATATATTTT
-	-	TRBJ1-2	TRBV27	CASSFWGTGSGYTF	TGTGCCAGCAGTTTCTGGGGTACGGGGAGTGGCTACACCTTC
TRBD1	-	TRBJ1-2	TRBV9	CASSPRQGAVQVHYGYTF	TGTGCCAGCAGCCCCCGTCAGGGGGCCGTCCAAGTTCACTATGGCTACACCTTC
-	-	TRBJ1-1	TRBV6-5	CASSYSGVAGEAFF	TGTGCCAGCAGTTACAGCGGGGTGGCAGGTGAAGCTTTCTTT
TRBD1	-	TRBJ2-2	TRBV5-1	CASSKGQVGSGELFF	TGCGCCAGCAGCAAAGGACAGGTCGGATCCGGGGAGCTGTTTTTT
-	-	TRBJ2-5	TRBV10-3	CAISNREKETQYF	TGTGCCATCAGTAACAGGGAAAAAGAGACCCAGTACTTC